This T cell receptor (beta chain) emerged from a study of cytomegalovirus exposure and HLA in healthy donors. This PCR relied on a set of 60 Vbeta primers and 13 Jbeta primers. Method: immunoSEQ multiplex PCR; TCRdb's copy keeps in-frame clones and lacks some. The table includes 200,000 to 250,000 clones, 85% detected once. The V gene's germline CDR1 is SGHAT and CDR2 FQNNGV. Unmatched junction bases numbered 3, after V lost 1 base and J lost 11 bases. This CDR3 has 12 amino acids. The receptor's source is a human donor in good health. The chain couples TRBV11-2 to TRBJ2-7; 9 bases fit TRBD1. The specimen was PBMCs. The DNA of the CDR3 is TGTGCCAGCAGCTTAGTACGGGACAGGGAGTACTTC. Amino acids: CASSLVRDREYF.